This T cell receptor beta chain was observed in a study of T cell responses to AZD1222 COVID-19 vaccine. Libraries were prepared by immunoSEQ multiplex PCR; TCRdb keeps only in-frame clonotypes and omits some of them. The repertoire holds 120,000 to 150,000 clones, with about 92% as singletons. Sequenced here: peripheral blood, sampled on day 0 of MenACWY control vaccination. The origin of this receptor is an adult in good health.

The DNA of the CDR3 is TGCGCCAGCAGCTCCACAGGGGGGAACACCGGGGAGCTGTTTTTT. Encoded protein: CASSSTGGNTGELFF. V usage is TRBV5-1 and J usage is TRBJ2-2; 8 bases agree with TRBD1. There are 15 residues in the CDR3. Germline values: CDR1 SGHRS, CDR2 YFSETQ. J was trimmed by 1 base and V by 3 bases; bases with no gene match: 2.